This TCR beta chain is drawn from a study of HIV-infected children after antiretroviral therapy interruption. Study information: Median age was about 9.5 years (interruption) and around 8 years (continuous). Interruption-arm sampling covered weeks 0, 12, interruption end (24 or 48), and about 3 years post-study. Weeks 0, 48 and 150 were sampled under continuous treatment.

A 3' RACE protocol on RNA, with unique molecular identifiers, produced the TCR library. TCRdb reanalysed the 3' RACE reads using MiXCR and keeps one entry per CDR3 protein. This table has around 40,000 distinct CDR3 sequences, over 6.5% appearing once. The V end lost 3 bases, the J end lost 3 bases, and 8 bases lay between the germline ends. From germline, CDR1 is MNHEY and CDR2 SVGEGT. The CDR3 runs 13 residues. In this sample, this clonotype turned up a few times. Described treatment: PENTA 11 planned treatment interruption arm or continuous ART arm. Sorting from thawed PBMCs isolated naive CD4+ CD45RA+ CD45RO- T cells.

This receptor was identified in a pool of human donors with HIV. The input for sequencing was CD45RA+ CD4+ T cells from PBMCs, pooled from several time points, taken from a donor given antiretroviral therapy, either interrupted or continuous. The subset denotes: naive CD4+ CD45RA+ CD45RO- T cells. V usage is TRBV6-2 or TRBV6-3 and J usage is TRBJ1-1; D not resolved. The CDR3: CASSYEGHTEAFF. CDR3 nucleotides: TGTGCCAGCAGTTATGAGGGCCACACTGAAGCTTTCTTT.